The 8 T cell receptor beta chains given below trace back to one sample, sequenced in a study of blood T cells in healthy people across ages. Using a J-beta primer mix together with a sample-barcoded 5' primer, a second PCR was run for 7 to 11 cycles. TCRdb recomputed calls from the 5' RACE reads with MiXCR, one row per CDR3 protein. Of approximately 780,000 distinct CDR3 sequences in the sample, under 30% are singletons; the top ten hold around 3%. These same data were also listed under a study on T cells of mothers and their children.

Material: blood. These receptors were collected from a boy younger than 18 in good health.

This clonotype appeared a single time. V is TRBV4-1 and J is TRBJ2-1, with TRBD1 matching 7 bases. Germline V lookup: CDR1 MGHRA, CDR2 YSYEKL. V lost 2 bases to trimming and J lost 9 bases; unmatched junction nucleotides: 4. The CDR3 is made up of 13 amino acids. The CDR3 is CASSQYRDSEQFF. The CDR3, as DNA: TGCGCCAGCAGCCAATACAGGGACAGTGAGCAGTTCTTC.

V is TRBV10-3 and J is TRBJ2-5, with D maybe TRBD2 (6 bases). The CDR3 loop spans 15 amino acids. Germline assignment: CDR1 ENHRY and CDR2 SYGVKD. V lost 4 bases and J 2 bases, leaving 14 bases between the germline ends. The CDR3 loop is CAISGRAGIQETQYF. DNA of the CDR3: TGTGCCATCAGTGGAAGGGCGGGGATACAAGAGACCCAGTACTTC.

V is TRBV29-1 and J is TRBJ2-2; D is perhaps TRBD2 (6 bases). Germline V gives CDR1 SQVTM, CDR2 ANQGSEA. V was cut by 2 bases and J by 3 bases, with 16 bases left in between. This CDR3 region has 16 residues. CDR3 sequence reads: CSVEIPQGGHTGELFF. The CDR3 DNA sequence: TGCAGCGTTGAAATCCCCCAGGGAGGTCACACCGGGGAGCTGTTTTTT.

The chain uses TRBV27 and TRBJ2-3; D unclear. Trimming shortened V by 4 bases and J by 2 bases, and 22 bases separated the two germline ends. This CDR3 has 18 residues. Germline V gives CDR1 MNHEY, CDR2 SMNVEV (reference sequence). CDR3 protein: CASSSRPRMAPITDTQYF. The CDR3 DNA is TGTGCCAGCAGTTCCAGGCCCCGGATGGCCCCAATCACAGATACGCAGTATTTT.

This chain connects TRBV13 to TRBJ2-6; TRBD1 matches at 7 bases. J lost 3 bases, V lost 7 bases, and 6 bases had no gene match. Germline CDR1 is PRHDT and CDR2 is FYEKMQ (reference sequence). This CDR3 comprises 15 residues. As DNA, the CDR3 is TGTGCCAGCAAACAGGGGTCTTATGGGGCCAACGTCCTGACTTTC. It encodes CASKQGSYGANVLTF.

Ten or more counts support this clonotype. CDR3 amino acids: CASSVGTHQETQYF. In DNA, the CDR3 is TGTGCCAGCAGCGTCGGGACACATCAAGAGACCCAGTACTTC. The V call is TRBV7-2, the J call TRBJ2-5; perhaps TRBD1 as D (6 bases). Germline V gene lookup returns CDR1 SGHTA and CDR2 FQGNSA. The CDR3 runs to 14 residues. Trimming took 5 bases from V and 2 from J, leaving 12 bases between them.

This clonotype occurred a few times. CDR3 in DNA: TGTGCCAGCAGTCCGGGACAGGGTTCATGGGCCACTGAAGCTTTCTTT. It translates to CASSPGQGSWATEAFF. This sequence joins TRBV6-6 and TRBJ1-1; 9 bases match TRBD1. Germline CDR1 MNHNY, CDR2 SVGAGI (reference sequence). This CDR3 is built from 16 residues. V trimming: 5 bases; J trimming: 4 bases; junction bases outside the gene matches: 11.

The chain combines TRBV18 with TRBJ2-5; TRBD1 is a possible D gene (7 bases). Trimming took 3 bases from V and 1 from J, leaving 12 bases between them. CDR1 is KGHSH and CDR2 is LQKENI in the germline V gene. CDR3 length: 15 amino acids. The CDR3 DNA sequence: TGTGCCAGCTCACCGGGGGGACAGACCCAAGAGACCCAGTACTTC. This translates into CASSPGGQTQETQYF.